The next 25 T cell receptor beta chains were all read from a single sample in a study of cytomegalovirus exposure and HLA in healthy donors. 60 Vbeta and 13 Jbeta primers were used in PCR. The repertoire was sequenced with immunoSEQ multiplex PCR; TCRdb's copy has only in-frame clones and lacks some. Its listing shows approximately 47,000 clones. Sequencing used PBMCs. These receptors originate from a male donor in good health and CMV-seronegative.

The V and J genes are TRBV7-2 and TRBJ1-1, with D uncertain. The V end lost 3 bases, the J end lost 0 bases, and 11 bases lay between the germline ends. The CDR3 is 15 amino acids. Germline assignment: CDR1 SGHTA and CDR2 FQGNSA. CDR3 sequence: CASSFLSFVNTEAFF. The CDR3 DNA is TGTGCCAGCAGCTTTCTGTCGTTTGTGAACACTGAAGCTTTCTTT.

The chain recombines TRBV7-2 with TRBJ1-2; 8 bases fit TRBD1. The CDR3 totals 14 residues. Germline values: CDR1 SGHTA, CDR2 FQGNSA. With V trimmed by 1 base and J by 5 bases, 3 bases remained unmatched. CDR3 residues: CASSLDRGSYGYTF. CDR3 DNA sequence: TGTGCCAGCAGCTTAGACAGGGGGTCTTATGGCTACACCTTC. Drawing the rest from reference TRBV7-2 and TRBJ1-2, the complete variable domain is GAGVSQSPSNKVTEKGKDVELRCDPISGHTALYWYRQSLGQGLEFLIYFQGNSAPDKSGLPSDRFSAERTGGSVSTLTIQRTQQEDSAVYLCASSLDRGSYGYTFGSGTRLTVV.

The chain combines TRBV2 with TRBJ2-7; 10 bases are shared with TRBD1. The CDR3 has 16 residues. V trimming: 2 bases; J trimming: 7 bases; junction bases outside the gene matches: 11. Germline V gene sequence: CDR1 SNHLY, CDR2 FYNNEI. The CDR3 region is CASSERRDRGNYEQYF. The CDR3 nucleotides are TGTGCCAGCAGTGAAAGGAGGGACAGGGGCAATTATGAGCAGTACTTC.

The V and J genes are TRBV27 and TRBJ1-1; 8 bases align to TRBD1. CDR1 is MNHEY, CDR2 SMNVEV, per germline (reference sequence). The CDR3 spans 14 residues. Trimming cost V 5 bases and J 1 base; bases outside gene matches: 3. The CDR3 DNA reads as TGTGCCAGCAGTCGGGACAGGAGGAACACTGAAGCTTTCTTT. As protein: CASSRDRRNTEAFF.

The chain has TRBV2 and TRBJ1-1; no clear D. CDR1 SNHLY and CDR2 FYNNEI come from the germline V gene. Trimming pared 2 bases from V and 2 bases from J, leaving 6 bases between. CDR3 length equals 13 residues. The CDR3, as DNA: TGTGCCAGCAGTGAACCCGTTAACACTGAAGCTTTCTTT. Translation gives CASSEPVNTEAFF.

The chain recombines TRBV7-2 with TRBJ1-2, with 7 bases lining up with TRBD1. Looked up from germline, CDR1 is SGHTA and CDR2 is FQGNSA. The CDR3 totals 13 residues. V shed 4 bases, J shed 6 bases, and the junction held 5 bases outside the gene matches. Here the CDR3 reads CASSSGTADGYTF. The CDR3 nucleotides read TGTGCCAGCAGCTCAGGGACAGCCGATGGCTACACCTTC.

CDR3 nucleotides: TGTGCCAGCAGCCAAGGGGGAGGGGGCTCTGGAAACACCATATATTTT. It is translated as CASSQGGGGSGNTIYF. V usage is TRBV4-2 and J usage is TRBJ1-3; D is possibly TRBD1 (6 bases). Trimming pared 1 base from V and 0 bases from J, leaving 10 bases between. Germline assignment: CDR1 LGHNA and CDR2 YNFKEQ. CDR3 size: 16 residues.

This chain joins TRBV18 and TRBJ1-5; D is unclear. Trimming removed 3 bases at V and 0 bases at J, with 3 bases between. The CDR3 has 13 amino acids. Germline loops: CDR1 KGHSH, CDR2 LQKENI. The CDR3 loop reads CASSPSSNQPQHF. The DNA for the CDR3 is TGTGCCAGCTCACCGAGTAGCAATCAGCCCCAGCATTTT.

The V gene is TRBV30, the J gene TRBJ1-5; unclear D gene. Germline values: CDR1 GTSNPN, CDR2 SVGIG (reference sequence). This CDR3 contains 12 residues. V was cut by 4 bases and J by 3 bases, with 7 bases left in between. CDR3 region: CAWNQANQPQHF. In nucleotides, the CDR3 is TGTGCCTGGAATCAGGCCAATCAGCCCCAGCATTTT.

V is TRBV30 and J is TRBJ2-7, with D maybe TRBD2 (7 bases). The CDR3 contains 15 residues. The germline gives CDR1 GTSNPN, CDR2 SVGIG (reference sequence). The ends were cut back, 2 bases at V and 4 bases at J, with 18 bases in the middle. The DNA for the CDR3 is TGTGCCTGGAGTAATCCGGCGGGGGCCATTTACGAGCAGTACTTC. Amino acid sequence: CAWSNPAGAIYEQYF.

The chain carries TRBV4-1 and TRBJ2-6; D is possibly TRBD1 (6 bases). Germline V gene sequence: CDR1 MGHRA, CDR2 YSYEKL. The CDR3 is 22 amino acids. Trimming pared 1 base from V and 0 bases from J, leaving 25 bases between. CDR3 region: CASSQAPGAGRSIPSGANVLTF. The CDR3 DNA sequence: TGCGCCAGCAGCCAAGCCCCAGGGGCTGGCAGAAGCATACCCTCTGGGGCCAACGTCCTGACTTTC.

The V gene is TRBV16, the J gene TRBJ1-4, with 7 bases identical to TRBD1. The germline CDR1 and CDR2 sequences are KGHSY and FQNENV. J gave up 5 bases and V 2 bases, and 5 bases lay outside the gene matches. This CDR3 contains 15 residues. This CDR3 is CASSQRTGYNEKLFF. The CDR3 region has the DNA TGTGCCAGCAGCCAAAGGACAGGCTACAATGAAAAACTGTTTTTT.

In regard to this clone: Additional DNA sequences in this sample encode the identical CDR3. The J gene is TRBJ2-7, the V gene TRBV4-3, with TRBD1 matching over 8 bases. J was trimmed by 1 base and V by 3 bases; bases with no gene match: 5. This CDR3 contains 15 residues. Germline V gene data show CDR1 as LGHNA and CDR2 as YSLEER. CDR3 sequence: CASSHSGTGSYEQYF. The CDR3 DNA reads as TGCGCCAGCAGCCATTCAGGGACAGGTTCCTACGAGCAGTACTTC.

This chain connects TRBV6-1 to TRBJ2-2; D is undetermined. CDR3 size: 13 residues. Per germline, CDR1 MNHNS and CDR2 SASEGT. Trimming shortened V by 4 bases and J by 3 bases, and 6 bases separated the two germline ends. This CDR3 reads CASSGSDTGELFF. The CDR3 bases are TGTGCCAGCAGTGGTTCGGACACCGGGGAGCTGTTTTTT.

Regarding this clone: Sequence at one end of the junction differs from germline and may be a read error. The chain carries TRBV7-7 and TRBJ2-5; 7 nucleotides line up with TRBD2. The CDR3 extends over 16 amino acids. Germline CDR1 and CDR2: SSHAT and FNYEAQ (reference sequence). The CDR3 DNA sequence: TGTGCTAGCAGCTTAGGCGGGACTAAATCAAGAGAGACCCAGTACTTC. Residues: CASSLGGTKSRETQYF.

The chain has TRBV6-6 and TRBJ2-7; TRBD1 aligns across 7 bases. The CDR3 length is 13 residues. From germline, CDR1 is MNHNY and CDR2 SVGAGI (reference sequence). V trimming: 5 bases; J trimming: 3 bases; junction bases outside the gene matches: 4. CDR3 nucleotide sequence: TGTGCCAGCAGTGATCGACAGGGCTACGAGCAGTACTTC. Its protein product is CASSDRQGYEQYF.

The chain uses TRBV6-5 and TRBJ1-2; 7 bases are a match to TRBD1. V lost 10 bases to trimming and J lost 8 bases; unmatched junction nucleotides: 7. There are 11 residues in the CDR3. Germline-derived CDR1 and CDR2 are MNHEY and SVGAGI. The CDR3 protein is CATAGGSGYTF. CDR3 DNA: TGTGCCACCGCAGGGGGTAGCGGCTACACCTTC.

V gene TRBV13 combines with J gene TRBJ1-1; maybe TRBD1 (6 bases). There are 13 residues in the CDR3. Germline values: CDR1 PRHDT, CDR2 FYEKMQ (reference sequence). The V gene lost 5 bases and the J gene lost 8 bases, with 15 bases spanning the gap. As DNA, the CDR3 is TGTGCCAGCAGCGAGAACAGGGTAGGGGAAGCTTTCTTT. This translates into CASSENRVGEAFF. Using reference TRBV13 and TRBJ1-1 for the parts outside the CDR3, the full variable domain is AAGVIQSPRHLIKEKRETATLKCYPIPRHDTVYWYQQGPGQDPQFLISFYEKMQSDKGSIPDRFSAQQFSDYHSELNMSSLELGDSALYFCASSENRVGEAFFGQGTRLTVV.

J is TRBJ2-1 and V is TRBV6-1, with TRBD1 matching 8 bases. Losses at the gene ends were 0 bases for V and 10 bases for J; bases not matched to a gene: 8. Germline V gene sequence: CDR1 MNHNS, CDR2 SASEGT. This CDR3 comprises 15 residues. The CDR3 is CASSEALQGVREQFF. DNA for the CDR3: TGTGCCAGCAGTGAAGCGCTACAGGGGGTGCGAGAGCAGTTCTTC.

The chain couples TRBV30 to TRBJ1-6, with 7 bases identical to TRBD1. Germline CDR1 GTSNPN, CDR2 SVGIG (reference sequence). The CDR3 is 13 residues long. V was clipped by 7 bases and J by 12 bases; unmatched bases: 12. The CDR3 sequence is CASLGQPVGPLHF. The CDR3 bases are TGTGCCTCGTTGGGACAGCCTGTGGGACCCCTCCACTTT.

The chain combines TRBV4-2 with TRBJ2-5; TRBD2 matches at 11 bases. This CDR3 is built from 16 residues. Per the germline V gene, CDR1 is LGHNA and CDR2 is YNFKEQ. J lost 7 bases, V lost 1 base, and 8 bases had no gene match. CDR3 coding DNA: TGTGCCAGCAGCCAAGCCTTAGCGGGGGGGTTTGGGACCCAGTACTTC. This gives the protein CASSQALAGGFGTQYF.

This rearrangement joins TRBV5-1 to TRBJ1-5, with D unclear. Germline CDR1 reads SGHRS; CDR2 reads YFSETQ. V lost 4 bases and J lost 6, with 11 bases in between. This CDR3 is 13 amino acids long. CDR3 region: CASSLLAGQPQHF. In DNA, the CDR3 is TGCGCCAGCAGCCTCCTAGCGGGTCAGCCCCAGCATTTT. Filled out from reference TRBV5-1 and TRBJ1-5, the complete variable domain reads KAGVTQTPRYLIKTRGQQVTLSCSPISGHRSVSWYQQTPGQGLQFLFEYFSETQRNKGNFPGRFSGRQFSNSRSEMNVSTLELGDSALYLCASSLLAGQPQHFGDGTRLSIL.

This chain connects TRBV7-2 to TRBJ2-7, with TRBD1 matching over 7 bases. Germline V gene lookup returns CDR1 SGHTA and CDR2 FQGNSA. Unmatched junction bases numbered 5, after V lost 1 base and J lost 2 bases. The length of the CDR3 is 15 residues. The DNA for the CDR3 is TGTGCCAGCAGCTTAGGAGGGGGCAATGCCTACGAGCAGTACTTC. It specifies CASSLGGGNAYEQYF.

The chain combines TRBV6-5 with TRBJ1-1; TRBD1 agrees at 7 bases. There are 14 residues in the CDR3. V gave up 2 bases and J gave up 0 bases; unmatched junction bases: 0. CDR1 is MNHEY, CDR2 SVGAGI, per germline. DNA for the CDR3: TGTGCCAGCAGTTACGACAGGGTGAACACTGAAGCTTTCTTT. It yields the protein CASSYDRVNTEAFF.

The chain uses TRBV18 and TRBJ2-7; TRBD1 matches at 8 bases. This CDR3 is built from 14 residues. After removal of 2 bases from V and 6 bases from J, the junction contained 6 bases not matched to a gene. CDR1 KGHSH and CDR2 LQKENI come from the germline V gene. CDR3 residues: CASSPKDRVREQYF. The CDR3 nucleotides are TGTGCCAGCTCACCAAAGGACAGGGTTCGCGAGCAGTACTTC.